These T cell receptor beta chains were read from a single sample in a study of preoperative IRX-2 immunotherapy in early breast cancer. Generated by immunoSEQ multiplex PCR, the TCRdb table keeps only in-frame clones and is missing some. Of under 3,000 clones listed, roughly 80% are singletons. Sequenced here: tumor tissue, sampled before IRX-2 immunotherapy. These receptors all stem from a human donor with breast cancer. CDR3s include the opening cysteine and the closing phenylalanine or tryptophan. The D gene is left open where the match is weak. Expanded clones are given a class, and other clones once, few, many or no size at all.

D: .
size: .
V: TRBV6-8
J: TRBJ1-2
DNA: TGTGCCACGAACAGAGGGGGGATCGGCTACACCTTC
CDR3: CATNRGGIGYTF

D: TRBD2
size: few
V: TRBV11-3
J: TRBJ2-4
DNA: TGTGCCAGCAGCTTAGGGGCTAGCGGGAGTGACATTCAGTACTTC
CDR3: CASSLGASGSDIQYF

D: .
size: .
V: TRBV18
J: TRBJ2-5
DNA: TGTGCCAGCTCACTCGAAACGTACCAAGAGACCCAGTACTTC
CDR3: CASSLETYQETQYF

D: TRBD2
size: large
V: TRBV11-3
J: TRBJ2-7
DNA: TGTGCCAGCAGCCTCCCCGGGGGGGGCAAGACCTACGAGCAGTACTTC
CDR3: CASSLPGGGKTYEQYF

D: .
size: .
V: TRBV7-5
J: TRBJ1-1
DNA: TGTGCCAGCAGCTTAGACGGGACAGGGACTGAAGCTTTCTTT
CDR3: CASSLDGTGTEAFF

D: TRBD2
size: .
V: TRBV11-3
J: TRBJ2-5
DNA: TGTGCCAGCAGCTCAGGCAGGCTAGCGGTCCAAGAGACCCAGTACTTC
CDR3: CASSSGRLAVQETQYF

D: .
size: .
V: TRBV14
J: TRBJ1-2
DNA: TGTGCCAGCAGCCGTGCGGACTATGGCTACACCTTC
CDR3: CASSRADYGYTF

D: TRBD1
size: few
V: TRBV28
J: TRBJ2-1
DNA: TGTGCCAGCAGTTTAGGCGGGACAGGGTATGAGCAGTTCTTC
CDR3: CASSLGGTGYEQFF

D: .
size: once
V: TRBV11-3
J: TRBJ2-6
DNA: TGTGCCAGCAGCGCCCTTTCTGGGGCCAACGTCCTGACTTTC
CDR3: CASSALSGANVLTF

D: .
size: few
V: TRBV11-3
J: TRBJ1-2
DNA: TGTGCCAGCAGCTTAGGAGTTGGCAGTCATGGCTACACCTTC
CDR3: CASSLGVGSHGYTF

D: TRBD1
size: few
V: TRBV6-8
J: TRBJ1-1
DNA: TGTGCCAGCAGGTCACGGACAGGGGGAGGGGGCACTGAAGCTTTCTTT
CDR3: CASRSRTGGGGTEAFF

D: .
size: .
V: TRBV6-8
J: TRBJ1-1
DNA: TGTGCCAGCAGTTACAGGCGGTTGAACACTGAAGCTTTCTTT
CDR3: CASSYRRLNTEAFF

D: .
size: .
V: TRBV28
J: TRBJ2-3
DNA: TGTGCCAGCAGTGTATCACGGGGGGCCTATACAGATACGCAGTATTTT
CDR3: CASSVSRGAYTDTQYF

D: .
size: .
V: TRBV19
J: TRBJ2-7
DNA: TGTGCCAGTAGAAGGAGCGGAATATACGAGCAGTACTTC
CDR3: CASRRSGIYEQYF

D: .
size: .
V: TRBV6-8
J: TRBJ2-3
DNA: TGTGCCAGCAGTTACTCGAGAGGGGGAGATACGCAGTATTTT
CDR3: CASSYSRGGDTQYF

D: .
size: .
V: TRBV6-7
J: TRBJ2-7
DNA: TGTGCCAGCAGTTCGCTCTCCTACGAGCAGTACTTC
CDR3: CASSSLSYEQYF

D: TRBD2
size: .
V: TRBV6-7
J: TRBJ2-7
DNA: TGTGCCAGCAGTACGAAGCGGGAGGTTTCCTACGAGCAGTACTTC
CDR3: CASSTKREVSYEQYF

D: .
size: .
V: TRBV6-8
J: TRBJ1-5
DNA: TGTGCCAGCAGCGAACAGGGTGGGGTTTGGCCCCAGCATTTT
CDR3: CASSEQGGVWPQHF

D: .
size: .
V: TRBV15
J: TRBJ2-3
DNA: TGTGCCACCAGCAGATCAGGACGGAGGATGGGCACAGATACGCAGTATTTT
CDR3: CATSRSGRRMGTDTQYF

D: TRBD2
size: .
V: TRBV5-1
J: TRBJ2-7
DNA: TGCGCCAGCAGCTTAAGTCTAGCGGGAGCCGAGCAGTACTTC
CDR3: CASSLSLAGAEQYF

D: TRBD1
size: .
V: TRBV11-3
J: TRBJ1-2
DNA: TGTGCCAGCAGCTGGAAAGGACAGGGGTCTTATGGCTACACCTTC
CDR3: CASSWKGQGSYGYTF

D: .
size: .
V: TRBV11-3
J: TRBJ1-4
DNA: TGTGCCAGCAGCTTGGCCGGGGCAGGGAATGAAAAACTGTTTTTT
CDR3: CASSLAGAGNEKLFF

D: .
size: .
V: TRBV11-3
J: TRBJ1-4
DNA: TGTGCCAGCAGCTTCCGACAGGCCGGGAGAGAAAAACTGTTTTTT
CDR3: CASSFRQAGREKLFF

D: TRBD2
size: .
V: TRBV15
J: TRBJ2-5
DNA: TGTGCCACCAGTGCCCAGGGTGGGCCTAGCGGGGGGGCAAGGCGAGAGACCCAGTACTTC
CDR3: CATSAQGGPSGGARRETQYF

D: TRBD1
size: .
V: TRBV15
J: TRBJ1-3
DNA: TGTGCCACCAGCAGAGACGGACAGGGAGTAAACACCATATATTTT
CDR3: CATSRDGQGVNTIYF

D: TRBD1
size: .
V: TRBV19
J: TRBJ1-2
DNA: TGTGCCAGTAGAGGGACAGACTATGGCTACACCTTC
CDR3: CASRGTDYGYTF

D: .
size: .
V: TRBV10-2
J: TRBJ2-7
DNA: TGCGCCAGCAGTGGGTTGACTGCGCAGCAGTACTTC
CDR3: CASSGLTAQQYF

D: .
size: .
V: TRBV30
J: TRBJ1-5
DNA: TGTGCCTGGAGTGGGACCCCGGTAGGTCAGCCCCAGCATTTT
CDR3: CAWSGTPVGQPQHF

D: TRBD2
size: .
V: TRBV6-8
J: TRBJ2-1
DNA: TGTGCCAGCAGTGATGGACTAGCGGGAGAGAACGGTGAGCAGTTCTTC
CDR3: CASSDGLAGENGEQFF

D: TRBD2
size: .
V: TRBV28
J: TRBJ2-1
DNA: TGTGCCAGCGGTCGACTAGCGGGAGTGGTCGATGAGCAGTTCTTC
CDR3: CASGRLAGVVDEQFF

D: .
size: .
V: TRBV14
J: TRBJ2-7
DNA: TGTGCCAGCAGCGATCGGACAGAAACCTACGAGCAGTACTTC
CDR3: CASSDRTETYEQYF

D: .
size: .
V: TRBV29-1
J: TRBJ1-4
DNA: TGCAGCGCCTCGGGACAACTCCTGCGGGGTGCAACTAATGAAAAACTGTTTTTT
CDR3: CSASGQLLRGATNEKLFF

D: .
size: .
V: TRBV6-1
J: TRBJ1-5
DNA: TGTGCCAGCAGTGAAGTAGGGGGAGGGGGACAGCCCCAGCATTTT
CDR3: CASSEVGGGGQPQHF

D: .
size: .
V: TRBV5-1
J: TRBJ1-4
DNA: TGCGCCAGCAGCTTGATCCCAGGGACTAATGAAAAACTGTTTTTT
CDR3: CASSLIPGTNEKLFF

D: .
size: .
V: TRBV11-3
J: TRBJ2-6
DNA: TGTGCCAGCAGCGTAGACCGACGTCGCTCTGGGGCCAACGTCCTGACTTTC
CDR3: CASSVDRRRSGANVLTF

D: .
size: .
V: TRBV28
J: TRBJ1-1
DNA: TGTGCCAGCAGTTTTTATTCGGCAGTGAACACTGAAGCTTTCTTT
CDR3: CASSFYSAVNTEAFF

D: .
size: .
V: TRBV18
J: TRBJ1-1
DNA: TGTGCCAGCTCCCAACTTCCCTCAGGGACGAACACTGAAGCTTTCTTT
CDR3: CASSQLPSGTNTEAFF

D: .
size: .
V: TRBV11-3
J: TRBJ2-5
DNA: TGTGCCAGCAGCTTAGAACAGCCCCAAGAGACCCAGTACTTC
CDR3: CASSLEQPQETQYF

D: TRBD2
size: once
V: TRBV7-4
J: TRBJ2-7
DNA: TGTGCCAGCAGCCAAGAAGCGCGGGGGATCTCCTACGAGCAGTACTTC
CDR3: CASSQEARGISYEQYF

D: .
size: .
V: TRBV28
J: TRBJ1-2
DNA: TGTGCCAGCAGTTCCGCACTTGACAGGCCCCGCAACTATGGCTACACCTTC
CDR3: CASSSALDRPRNYGYTF

D: TRBD2
size: .
V: TRBV7-2
J: TRBJ2-1
DNA: TGTGCCAGCAGCCCTTCTAAGCGGGAGGGGCAGTTCTTC
CDR3: CASSPSKREGQFF

D: TRBD1
size: .
V: TRBV28
J: TRBJ1-2
DNA: TGTGCCAGCAGTTGGCCGTACCGGGACAGGGGAAACTATGGCTACACCTTC
CDR3: CASSWPYRDRGNYGYTF